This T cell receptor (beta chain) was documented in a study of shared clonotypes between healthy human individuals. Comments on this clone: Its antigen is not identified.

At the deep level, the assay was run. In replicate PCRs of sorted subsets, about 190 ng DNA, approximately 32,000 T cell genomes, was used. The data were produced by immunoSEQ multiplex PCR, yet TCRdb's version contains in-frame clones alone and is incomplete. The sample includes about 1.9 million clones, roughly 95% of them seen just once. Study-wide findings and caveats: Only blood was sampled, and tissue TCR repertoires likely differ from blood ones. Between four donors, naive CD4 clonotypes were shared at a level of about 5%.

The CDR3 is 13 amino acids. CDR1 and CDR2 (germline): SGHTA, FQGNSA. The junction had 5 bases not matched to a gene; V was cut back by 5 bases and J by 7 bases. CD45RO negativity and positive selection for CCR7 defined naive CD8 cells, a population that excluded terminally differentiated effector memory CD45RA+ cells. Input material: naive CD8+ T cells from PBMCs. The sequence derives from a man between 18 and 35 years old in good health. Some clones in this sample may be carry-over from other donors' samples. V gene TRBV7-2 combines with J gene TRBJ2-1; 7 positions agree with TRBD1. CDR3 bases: TGTGCCAGCAGCCCGGACAGGCTTAATGAGCAGTTCTTC. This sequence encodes CASSPDRLNEQFF.